What follows are 5 T cell receptor beta chains derived from one specimen sequenced in a study of blood T cell repertoires in COVID-19. Assay used: immunoSEQ multiplex PCR; TCRdb lists only in-frame clones, some missing. The sample lists tens of thousands of clones; approximately 78% were seen once. The sample was peripheral blood. The receptors originated from a human donor in a cohort sampled during active COVID-19.

The chain combines TRBV7-2 with TRBJ1-2; maybe TRBD1 (5 bases). Germline loops: CDR1 SGHTA, CDR2 FQGNSA. The CDR3 consists of 12 residues. Between the trimmed V and J ends, which lost 5 bases and 8 bases, there was a span of 12 bases. The CDR3 coding sequence is TGTGCCAGCAGCCCCTATCGGGGGGGCTACACCTTC. This gives the protein CASSPYRGGYTF. The variable domain in full, completed from reference TRBV7-2 and TRBJ1-2, reads GAGVSQSPSNKVTEKGKDVELRCDPISGHTALYWYRQSLGQGLEFLIYFQGNSAPDKSGLPSDRFSAERTGGSVSTLTIQRTQQEDSAVYLCASSPYRGGYTFGSGTRLTVV.

The CDR3 is CASSHLGDSVYGYTF. The CDR3 DNA follows: TGCGCCAGCAGCCACCTAGGGGACAGCGTATATGGCTACACCTTC. V is TRBV4-1 and J is TRBJ1-2; 7 nucleotides match TRBD1. Looked up from germline, CDR1 is MGHRA and CDR2 is YSYEKL. The V and J ends lost 3 bases and 5 bases, in that order; junction bases with no gene match: 9. The CDR3 runs to 15 residues.

The chain is built from TRBV7-8 and TRBJ2-7; D gene uncertain. The length of the CDR3 is 16 residues. The V gene lost 5 bases and the J gene lost 0 bases, with 17 bases spanning the gap. Germline loops: CDR1 SGHVS, CDR2 FQNEAQ. The CDR3 coding sequence is TGTGCCAGCAGCCTACAAACAGAGACCTTCTCCTACGAGCAGTACTTC. Its protein is CASSLQTETFSYEQYF.

The rearrangement joins TRBV7-3 to TRBJ1-1, with D unresolved. This CDR3 spans 13 amino acids. Per germline, CDR1 SGHTA and CDR2 FQGTGA. The V end lost 4 bases, the J end lost 3 bases, and 9 bases lay between the germline ends. CDR3 sequence (DNA): TGTGCCAGCAGCTCCATGGCGGACACTGAAGCTTTCTTT. Amino acid sequence: CASSSMADTEAFF.

The genes are TRBV29-1 and TRBJ2-5; 8 bases agree with TRBD1. In germline, CDR1 is SQVTM, CDR2 ANQGSEA. J gave up 4 bases and V 3 bases, and 7 bases lay outside the gene matches. The CDR3 is 14 amino acids. CDR3 sequence (DNA): TGCAGCGTTGAGGCAGGGGGCTGGGGAGAGACCCAGTACTTC. Amino acids: CSVEAGGWGETQYF. The full variable domain, in which reference TRBV29-1 and TRBJ2-5 provide the parts outside the CDR3, is SAVISQKPSRDICQRGTSLTIQCQVDSQVTMMFWYRQQPGQSLTLIATANQGSEATYESGFVIDKFPISRPNLTFSTLTVSNMSPEDSSIYLCSVEAGGWGETQYFGPGTRLLVL.